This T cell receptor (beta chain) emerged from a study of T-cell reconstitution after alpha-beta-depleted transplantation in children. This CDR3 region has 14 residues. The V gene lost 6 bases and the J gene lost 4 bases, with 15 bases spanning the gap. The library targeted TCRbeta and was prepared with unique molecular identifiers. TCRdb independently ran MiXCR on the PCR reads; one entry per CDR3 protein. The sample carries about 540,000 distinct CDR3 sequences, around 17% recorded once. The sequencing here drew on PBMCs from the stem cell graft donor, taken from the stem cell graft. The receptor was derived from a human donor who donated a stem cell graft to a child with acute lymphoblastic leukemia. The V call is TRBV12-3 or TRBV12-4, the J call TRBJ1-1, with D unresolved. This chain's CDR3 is CASRALRSGTEAFF. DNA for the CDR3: TGTGCCAGCAGGGCCCTTAGGTCGGGCACTGAAGCTTTCTTT.